The 22 T cell receptor beta chains given below trace back to one sample, sequenced in a study of graft-versus-host responses after intestinal transplantation. Sequencing used immunoSEQ multiplex PCR; TCRdb keeps in-frame clones, though not all of them. Here the sample spans about 96,000 clones, around nine tenths being singletons. These receptors lack a known antigen. This specimen consisted of unstimulated CD4+ T cells sorted from spleen or lymph node cells, obtained before intestinal transplant. Every receptor here comes from a human donor who received an intestinal transplant.

This clone has a single count. This chain uses TRBV5-1 with TRBJ2-1; 8 positions agree with TRBD1. The CDR3 is 15 residues long. Germline V gives CDR1 SGHRS, CDR2 YFSETQ. The V and J ends lost 4 bases and 6 bases, in that order; junction bases with no gene match: 9. The CDR3 loop reads CASSSGDQGANEQFF. The CDR3 coding sequence is TGCGCCAGCAGCAGTGGGGACCAGGGGGCCAATGAGCAGTTCTTC.

This chain links TRBV10-3 with TRBJ2-5; 8 nucleotides line up with TRBD2. Looked up from germline, CDR1 is ENHRY and CDR2 is SYGVKD. The CDR3 totals 13 residues. J lost 4 bases, V lost 9 bases, and 7 bases had no gene match. The DNA for the CDR3 is TGTGCCATTCGGGATGCGGGAGGAGAGACCCAGTACTTC. Translated: CAIRDAGGETQYF.

The chain has TRBV5-1 and TRBJ1-1; a weak D match, TRBD1 (6 bases). CDR3 size: 14 residues. Deletions cut 5 bases from V and 0 bases from J, with 11 bases between. CDR1 and CDR2 from the germline V gene are SGHRS and YFSETQ. The DNA for the CDR3 is TGCGCCAGCAGTCGGCAGGGGTTGAACACTGAAGCTTTCTTT. It codes for CASSRQGLNTEAFF.

V usage is TRBV9 and J usage is TRBJ2-3; 12 bases line up with TRBD2. The germline CDR1 and CDR2 sequences are SGDLS and YYNGEE. The junction had 5 bases not matched to a gene; V was cut back by 3 bases and J by 0 bases. The CDR3 contains 17 residues. The CDR3 region has the DNA TGTGCCAGCAGCGCCCGACTAGCGGGGGCTAGCACAGATACGCAGTATTTT. The encoded protein is CASSARLAGASTDTQYF.

CDR3 loop: CSAWTGSSYTF. In DNA form, the CDR3 reads TGCAGTGCTTGGACAGGGAGTAGCTACACCTTC. The chain combines TRBV20-1 with TRBJ1-2; 8 bases are shared with TRBD1. The CDR3 length is 11 residues. V trimming: 5 bases; J trimming: 9 bases; junction bases outside the gene matches: 5. CDR1 is DFQATT, CDR2 SNEGSKA, per germline (reference sequence).

The V call is TRBV4-1, the J call TRBJ1-5; D is undetermined. This CDR3 spans 13 amino acids. Germline V gene lookup returns CDR1 MGHRA and CDR2 YSYEKL. V lost 0 bases and J 6 bases, leaving 6 bases between the germline ends. Here the CDR3 reads CASSQDLFQPQHF. In nucleotides, the CDR3 is TGCGCCAGCAGCCAAGATCTGTTTCAGCCCCAGCATTTT.

The J gene is TRBJ1-6, the V gene TRBV11-1, with D maybe TRBD1 (5 bases). V lost 3 bases to trimming and J lost 9 bases, with 18 bases between them. This CDR3 has 16 residues. Germline assignment: CDR1 SGHAT and CDR2 FQDESV (reference sequence). In DNA, the CDR3 is TGTGCCAGCAGCTTCTATGGACACCCTACTACTTCACCCCTCCACTTT. It yields the protein CASSFYGHPTTSPLHF.

The chain carries TRBV5-1 and TRBJ1-2; D remains unclear. The CDR3 covers 15 residues. The germline CDR1 and CDR2 sequences are SGHRS and YFSETQ. The V gene lost 0 bases and the J gene lost 4 bases, with 13 bases spanning the gap. CDR3 in DNA: TGCGCCAGCAGCTTGGGGGCCTCCCCTCGCTATGGCTACACCTTC. Translating gives CASSLGASPRYGYTF.

This clone was seen just once. This chain joins TRBV6-5 and TRBJ2-1; no firm D call. Trimming left V 6 bases short and J 5 bases short, with 8 bases between. This CDR3 is built from 12 residues. Germline V gene lookup returns CDR1 MNHEY and CDR2 SVGAGI. The CDR3: CASRSTNNEQFF. The CDR3 DNA reads as TGTGCCAGCAGGTCCACAAACAATGAGCAGTTCTTC.

This chain links TRBV11-2 with TRBJ2-5; 9 nucleotides agree with TRBD2. The CDR3 runs to 14 residues. Losses at the gene ends were 5 bases for V and 4 bases for J; bases not matched to a gene: 5. In germline, CDR1 is SGHAT, CDR2 FQNNGV. CDR3 sequence: CASSASGRRETQYF. The CDR3 DNA is TGTGCCAGCAGCGCAAGCGGGAGGCGAGAGACCCAGTACTTC. Supplemented by reference TRBV11-2 and TRBJ2-5, the full variable domain reads EAGVAQSPRYKIIEKRQSVAFWCNPISGHATLYWYQQILGQGPKLLIQFQNNGVVDDSQLPKDRFSAERLKGVDSTLKIQPAKLEDSAVYLCASSASGRRETQYFGPGTRLLVL.

The chain employs TRBV14 and TRBJ1-2; tentative D call: TRBD1 (6 bases). The CDR3 totals 15 residues. Germline V lookup: CDR1 SGHDN, CDR2 FVKESK. V lost 4 bases and J 2 bases, leaving 14 bases between the germline ends. The DNA for the CDR3 is TGTGCCAGCAGCCCCCAAAGGACAGTCAACTATGGCTACACCTTC. Amino acid sequence: CASSPQRTVNYGYTF.

The rearrangement uses TRBV7-2 and TRBJ1-2; D unresolved. V was shortened by 5 bases and J by 0 bases, with 7 bases between the two germline ends. Germline-derived CDR1 and CDR2 are SGHTA and FQGNSA. The CDR3 consists of 13 residues. The CDR3 DNA reads as TGTGCCAGCAGCCTAACTTCTAACTATGGCTACACCTTC. It yields the protein CASSLTSNYGYTF.

The chain employs TRBV29-1 and TRBJ2-3, with 7 bases identical to TRBD1. CDR1 is SQVTM, CDR2 ANQGSEA, per germline. This CDR3 has 15 residues. The V segment lost 3 bases and the J segment 6 bases; nucleotides outside the gene matches: 12. For the CDR3, the DNA is TGCAGCGTTGAGTCGGGACAGCTCCCTGGGGATACGCAGTATTTT. This gives the protein CSVESGQLPGDTQYF.

The chain joins TRBV7-2 to TRBJ2-4; possibly TRBD1 for D (6 bases). The CDR3 is 14 residues long. CDR1 and CDR2 from the germline V gene are SGHTA and FQGNSA. V lost 1 base to trimming and J lost 7 bases, with 11 bases between them. Here the CDR3 DNA reads TGTGCCAGCAGCTTAGGTCAGGGGTGGAACATTCAGTACTTC. It encodes CASSLGQGWNIQYF.

The J gene is TRBJ2-1, the V gene TRBV30; 8 bases align to TRBD2. CDR1 is GTSNPN, CDR2 SVGIG, per germline (reference sequence). Losses at the gene ends were 3 bases for V and 4 bases for J; bases not matched to a gene: 2. The CDR3 is 13 amino acids. The CDR3, as DNA: TGTGCCTGGAGACCGGGGGGGTACAATGAGCAGTTCTTC. It codes for CAWRPGGYNEQFF. The full variable domain, rest sourced from reference TRBV30 and TRBJ2-1, is SQTIHQWPATLVQPVGSPLSLECTVEGTSNPNLYWYRQAAGRGLQLLFYSVGIGQISSEVPQNLSASRPQDRQFILSSKKLLLSDSGFYLCAWRPGGYNEQFFGPGTRLTVL.

V gene TRBV18 combines with J gene TRBJ2-5; possibly TRBD2 for D (6 bases). This CDR3 spans 15 amino acids. V was clipped by 1 base and J by 5 bases, with 14 bases between them. Germline lookup yields CDR1 KGHSH and CDR2 LQKENI. CDR3 region: CASSPLEGSGETQYF. Written as DNA, the CDR3 is TGTGCCAGCTCACCACTGGAGGGATCCGGGGAGACCCAGTACTTC.

The chain couples TRBV4-2 to TRBJ2-1; 8 positions agree with TRBD2. The germline V gene encodes CDR1 LGHNA and CDR2 YNFKEQ. The CDR3 has 17 residues. V dropped 5 bases and J dropped 8; count of bases not matched to a gene: 17. In DNA, the CDR3 is TGTGCCAGCAGCTTACAACCGGGACTAGAGGTTGTTGATGAGCAGTTCTTC. This codes for CASSLQPGLEVVDEQFF.

V usage is TRBV6-5 and J usage is TRBJ1-5; D is undetermined. Germline CDR1 is MNHEY and CDR2 is SVGAGI. The CDR3 covers 14 residues. V gave up 6 bases and J gave up 9 bases, with 18 bases separating them. In DNA form, the CDR3 reads TGTGCCAGCAGCCTACTAGGGAGGGCGGCGCCCCAGCATTTT. Amino acids: CASSLLGRAAPQHF.

The chain recombines TRBV6-5 with TRBJ1-1, with TRBD1 matching over 7 bases. The trim removed 5 bases at V and 5 bases at J, leaving 8 bases unmatched. Germline CDR1 and CDR2: MNHEY and SVGAGI. The CDR3 loop spans 14 amino acids. CDR3 residues: CASSRRGRRTEAFF. The CDR3 region has the DNA TGTGCCAGCAGTCGGAGGGGGCGGCGAACTGAAGCTTTCTTT.

The chain employs TRBV12-2 and TRBJ2-3; the table's D call TRBD2 went unverified against the DNA. TRBV12-2 is flagged as a pseudogene. The CDR3 is 18 amino acids. Here the CDR3 DNA reads TGTGCAAGTCGCTTATCGGACTGGTGGGCAGGTAGCACAGATACGCAGTATTTT. Translating gives CASRLSDWWAGSTDTQYF.

This chain joins TRBV5-6 and TRBJ1-2; 9 bases agree with TRBD1. The CDR3 is 16 amino acids. The germline gives CDR1 SGHDT, CDR2 YYEEEE. The V segment lost 4 bases and the J segment 1 base; nucleotides outside the gene matches: 8. CDR3 region: CASSPAGTGSNYGYTF. The CDR3 DNA reads TGTGCCAGCAGCCCGGCGGGGACAGGGAGTAACTATGGCTACACCTTC.

This chain joins TRBV11-3 and TRBJ1-2; TRBD1 is a possible D gene (6 bases). CDR3 length: 16 residues. Germline V gene lookup returns CDR1 SGHNT and CDR2 YENEEA. V dropped 6 bases and J dropped 5 bases, with 22 bases sitting between them. CDR3 in DNA: TGTGCCAGCAGTAGAGGGTTTGGACAGAAGAAGTATGGCTACACCTTC. It is translated as CASSRGFGQKKYGYTF.